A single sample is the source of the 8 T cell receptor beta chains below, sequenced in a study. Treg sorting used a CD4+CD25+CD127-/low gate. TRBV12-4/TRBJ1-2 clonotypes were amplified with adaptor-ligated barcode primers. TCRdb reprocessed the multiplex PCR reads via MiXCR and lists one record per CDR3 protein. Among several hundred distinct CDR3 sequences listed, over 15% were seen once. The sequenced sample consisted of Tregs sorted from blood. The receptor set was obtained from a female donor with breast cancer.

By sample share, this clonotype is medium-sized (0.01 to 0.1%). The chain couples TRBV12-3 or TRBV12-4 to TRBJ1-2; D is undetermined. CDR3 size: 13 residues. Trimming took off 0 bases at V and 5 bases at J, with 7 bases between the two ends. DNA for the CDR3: TGTGCCAGCAGTTTAGCCCAAGCTTATGGCTACACCTTC. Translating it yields CASSLAQAYGYTF.

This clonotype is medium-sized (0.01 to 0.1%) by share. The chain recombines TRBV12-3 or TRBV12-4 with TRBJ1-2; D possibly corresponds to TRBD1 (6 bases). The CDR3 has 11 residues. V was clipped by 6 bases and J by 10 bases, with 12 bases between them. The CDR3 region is CASRLTGIYTF. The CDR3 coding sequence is TGTGCCAGCAGACTCACAGGGATCTACACCTTC.

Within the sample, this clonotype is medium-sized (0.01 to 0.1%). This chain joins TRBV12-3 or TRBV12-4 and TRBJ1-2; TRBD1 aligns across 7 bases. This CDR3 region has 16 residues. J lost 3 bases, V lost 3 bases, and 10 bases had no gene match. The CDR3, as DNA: TGTGCCAGCAGTTTGGCCGGGACAGAGGGAGACTATGGCTACACCTTC. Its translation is CASSLAGTEGDYGYTF.

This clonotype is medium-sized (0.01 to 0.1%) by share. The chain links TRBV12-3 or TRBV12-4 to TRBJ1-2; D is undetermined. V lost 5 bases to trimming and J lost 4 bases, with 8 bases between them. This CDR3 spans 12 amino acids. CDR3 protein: CASSQDLYGYTF. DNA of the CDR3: TGTGCCAGCAGTCAAGATCTCTATGGCTACACCTTC.

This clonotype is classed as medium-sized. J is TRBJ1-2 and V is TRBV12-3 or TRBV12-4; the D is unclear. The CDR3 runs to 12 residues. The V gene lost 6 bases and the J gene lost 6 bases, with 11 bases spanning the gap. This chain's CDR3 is CASSPVRDGYTF. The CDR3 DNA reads TGTGCCAGCAGCCCTGTCCGGGATGGCTACACCTTC.

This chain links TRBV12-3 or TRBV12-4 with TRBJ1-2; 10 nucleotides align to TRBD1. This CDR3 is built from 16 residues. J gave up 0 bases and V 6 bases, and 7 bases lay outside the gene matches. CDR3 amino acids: CASRSGQGRANYGYTF. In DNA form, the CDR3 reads TGTGCCAGCAGATCGGGACAGGGGCGAGCTAACTATGGCTACACCTTC.

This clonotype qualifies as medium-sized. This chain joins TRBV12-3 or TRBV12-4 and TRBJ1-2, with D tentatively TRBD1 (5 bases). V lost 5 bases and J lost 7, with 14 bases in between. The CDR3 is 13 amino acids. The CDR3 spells CASSASGLLGYTF. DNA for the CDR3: TGTGCCAGCAGTGCTTCAGGGTTGCTTGGCTACACCTTC.

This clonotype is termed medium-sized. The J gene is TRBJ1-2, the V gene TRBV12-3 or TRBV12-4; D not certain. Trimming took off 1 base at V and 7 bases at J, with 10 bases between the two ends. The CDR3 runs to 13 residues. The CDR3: CASSLGQAVGYTF. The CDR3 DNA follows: TGTGCCAGCAGTTTAGGCCAGGCTGTTGGCTACACCTTC.